Reported below is one T cell receptor (beta chain). The CDR3 length is 12 residues. Germline V gene sequence: CDR1 SGHTA, CDR2 FQGNSA. The V and J ends lost 1 base and 4 bases respectively, with 3 bases between them. Time point in this sample: pre-treatment sample, taken before nivolumab and TIL therapy. Enrollment ran from October 2017 to January 2020. The sample is drawn from a study of TIL therapy for anti-PD-1-resistant metastatic lung cancer. The overall study: Most patients had lung adenocarcinoma.

This was the immunoSEQ v3 assay. Assay: immunoSEQ multiplex PCR; the TCRdb copy retains only in-frame clones and omits some. The sample includes more than 55,000 clones, 75% to 90% seen only once; the top ten take less than 3%. The sequence was obtained from a person aged 25-79 years with non-small cell lung cancer. The chain couples TRBV7-2 to TRBJ2-3; D ambiguous. The sample in question was blood, obtained at baseline. The CDR3 DNA reads TGTGCCAGCAGCTTAGAGGCAGATACGCAGTATTTT. It encodes CASSLEADTQYF.